This T cell receptor beta chain was found in a study of T-cell reconstitution after alpha-beta-depleted transplantation in children. Study-wide results and limits: T-cell numbers and diversity, one year after transplant, stemmed largely from T cells that were newly produced. Where some patients showed high TCRbeta diversity at day 60, it came from recipient T cells and thymic progenitors that had survived. Reports say that about two months after transplant, the alpha-beta T cells came out of several hundred graft clones that had expanded.

The authors prepared the TCRbeta library with unique molecular identifiers. TCRdb ran MiXCR on the PCR reads and lists one entry per CDR3 protein. The data contain about 830,000 distinct CDR3 sequences, about 16% of them seen just once; the ten biggest clones take up under 6%. Germline V lookup: CDR1 SGHVS, CDR2 FNYEAQ. V lost 2 bases and J 2 bases, leaving 15 bases between the germline ends. The CDR3 loop spans 17 amino acids. Of note for this clonotype: No antigen is known for it.

The clonotype originates from a male patient between 10 and 17 years old who had a stem cell transplant for acute lymphoblastic leukemia, so the T cells may come from the graft donor. Here the sequenced sample was PBMCs, mostly from graft donor cells, taken 360 days after TCRalphabeta/CD19-depleted stem cell transplant. The chain has TRBV7-6 and TRBJ2-2; D may be TRBD1 (5 bases). CDR3 bases: TGTGCCAGCAGCTTAACGGACACGGAGCCTAACACCGGGGAGCTGTTTTTT. This translates into CASSLTDTEPNTGELFF.